Reported below is one TCR beta chain. Its antigen is unidentified. These data come from a study of CD8+ T cells in alopecia areata. Study at large: Patients in the treated group were given tofacitinib by mouth, 5 to 10 mg twice a day.

In each case, RNA was isolated and then reverse transcribed into cDNA as the sequencing template. Clones were read by immunoSEQ multiplex PCR, and TCRdb kept only the in-frame ones, dropping some. The table includes 90,000 to 100,000 clones, roughly two fifths detected once. Researchers took lesional scalp punch biopsies and peripheral blood from people who were alopecia areata patients. Study results and limitations: Scalp samples also yield sequences of resident alphabeta T cells from normal skin. Relative to normal scalp, lesional scalp, especially alopecia totalis/universalis, showed higher clonality.

Sequenced: CD4+ T cells sorted from blood. The clonotype comes from a human donor with alopecia areata.

CDR3 DNA: TGTGCCAGCAACAGAAATACGGGGGACGAGCAGTACTTC. Encoded protein: CASNRNTGDEQYF. V gene TRBV2 combines with J gene TRBJ2-7, with a possible D match to TRBD2 (6 bases). Deletions cut 7 bases from V and 5 bases from J, with 15 bases between. Looked up from germline, CDR1 is SNHLY and CDR2 is FYNNEI. The CDR3 contains 13 residues.